The T cell receptor beta chain under discussion was sequenced for a study of T cell therapy after organ transplantation. Generated by immunoSEQ multiplex PCR, the TCRdb table keeps only in-frame clones and is missing some. The sample lists around 50,000 clones, 94% seen once, with about 2.9% in the top ten. The ends were cut back, 5 bases at V and 2 bases at J, with 28 bases in the middle. This CDR3 region has 18 residues. CDR1 is GTSNPN, CDR2 SVGIG, per germline (reference sequence). Worth noting for this clone: Antigen specificity is unknown.

This chain uses TRBV30 with TRBJ2-7; perhaps TRBD2 as D (6 bases). The sequence derives from a human patient who had received a solid organ transplant and had CMV disease. The specimen comprised CD8+ T cells from blood, sampled before autologous CMV-specific T cell therapy. The CDR3 coding sequence is TGTGCCTGGCTGGGGAACGGGGGTTCCCATTTTCGGCCCTACGAGCAGTACTTC. Translation: CAWLGNGGSHFRPYEQYF. The full variable domain, completed using reference TRBV30 and TRBJ2-7, is SQTIHQWPATLVQPVGSPLSLECTVEGTSNPNLYWYRQAAGRGLQLLFYSVGIGQISSEVPQNLSASRPQDRQFILSSKKLLLSDSGFYLCAWLGNGGSHFRPYEQYFGPGTRLTVT.